Following are 5 T cell receptor beta chains from one sample sequenced in a study of CD8 T cells in cerebrospinal fluid in Alzheimer's disease. With the 10x single-cell sequencing reads reprocessed, TCRdb shows one record per CDR3 protein and no DNA. This repertoire comprises fewer than 2,000 distinct CDR3 sequences; its ten largest clones make up 10%. The material sequenced was cerebrospinal fluid. The source of these receptors is a human donor in good health.

This clonotype counts as large by frequency. V usage is TRBV7-2 and J usage is TRBJ2-7; the TCRdb D gene call, TRBD2, has no DNA to confirm it. The CDR3 totals 15 residues. Germline values: CDR1 SGHTA, CDR2 FQGNSA. The CDR3 here is CASSTQAGGSYEQYF. The full variable domain, in which reference TRBV7-2 and TRBJ2-7 provide the parts outside the CDR3, is GAGVSQSPSNKVTEKGKDVELRCDPISGHTALYWYRQSLGQGLEFLIYFQGNSAPDKSGLPSDRFSAERTGGSVSTLTIQRTQQEDSAVYLCASSTQAGGSYEQYFGPGTRLTVT.

This clonotype ranks as medium-sized in terms of frequency. The chain is built from TRBV18 and TRBJ2-1; TCRdb selects TRBD2, and the lack of DNA leaves this call unchecked. The length of the CDR3 is 20 residues. From germline, CDR1 is KGHSH and CDR2 LQKENI. CDR3: CASSPPWSGSAPSSYNEQFF.

This clonotype ranks as large (0.1 to 1%) in terms of frequency. The chain joins TRBV28 to TRBJ1-2; lacking DNA, the TRBD1 call made by TCRdb goes unchecked. The germline V gene encodes CDR1 MDHEN and CDR2 SYDVKM. The CDR3 sequence is 15 residues long. CDR3 sequence reads: CASSFPAQGDYGYTF.

This clonotype shows up as medium-sized (0.01 to 0.1%) by frequency. The V gene is TRBV7-2, the J gene TRBJ2-2; TCRdb reports TRBD2, a call that lacks DNA to check it against. The CDR3 is 15 residues long. Germline lookup yields CDR1 SGHTA and CDR2 FQGNSA. The CDR3: CASSYGGAGTGELFF. Full variable domain (rest looked up from reference TRBV7-2 and TRBJ2-2): GAGVSQSPSNKVTEKGKDVELRCDPISGHTALYWYRQSLGQGLEFLIYFQGNSAPDKSGLPSDRFSAERTGGSVSTLTIQRTQQEDSAVYLCASSYGGAGTGELFFGEGSRLTVL.

This clonotype is called hyperexpanded based on its frequency. The chain employs TRBV20-1 and TRBJ2-2; there is no DNA to check the TCRdb D call of TRBD1. From germline, CDR1 is DFQATT and CDR2 SNEGSKA (reference sequence). This CDR3 spans 14 amino acids. CDR3 sequence reads: CSARGDRLIGELFF.